A selection of T cell receptor beta chains follows, all from one sample in a study of T-cell memory formation after mild COVID-19. TCRdb re-analysed the 5' RACE reads in MiXCR, keeping a single row per CDR3 protein. The table lists 350,000 to 450,000 distinct CDR3 sequences, 20% of them singletons. What was sequenced was PBMCs or a T cell subset sorted from them (not recorded which). These receptors were collected from an adult woman who had mild COVID-19 (a few samples of this study predate the infection). Cell type and time point are not known. Both conserved end residues are part of each CDR3. Clone sizes are given selectively: once, few, many, or a class where the clone is expanded.

J: TRBJ1-2
size: .
V: TRBV11-2
CDR3: CASSYGTPRGYTF

J: TRBJ2-2
size: .
V: TRBV29-1
CDR3: CSVDRDLTGELFF

J: TRBJ2-4
size: few
V: TRBV6-2/TRBV6-3
CDR3: CASSYGLAKNIQYF

J: TRBJ1-2
size: .
V: TRBV28
CDR3: CASSWGYGYTF

J: TRBJ2-2
size: .
V: TRBV20-1
CDR3: CSARDGGLNTGELFF

J: TRBJ2-5
size: .
V: TRBV14
CDR3: CASSTRGQIFRETQYF

J: TRBJ1-1
size: .
V: TRBV6-1
CDR3: CASSVRTGGIWGNTEAFF

J: TRBJ1-2
size: few
V: TRBV6-5
CDR3: CASSSTGSRDYGYTF

J: TRBJ2-3
size: few
V: TRBV19
CDR3: CASSTGWTDTQYF

J: TRBJ1-2
size: .
V: TRBV7-9
CDR3: CASSLVQGARYGYTF

J: TRBJ2-3
size: few
V: TRBV5-1
CDR3: CASSYPADTQYF

J: TRBJ2-1
size: few
V: TRBV28
CDR3: CASTVGGTGVNEQFF

J: TRBJ2-3
size: few
V: TRBV4-1
CDR3: CASSQPYRGRSTDTQYF

J: TRBJ1-5
size: .
V: TRBV5-1
CDR3: CASSFKGFWSNQPQHF

J: TRBJ2-1
size: few
V: TRBV7-9
CDR3: CASSLGLAGVGDNEQFF

J: TRBJ2-3
size: many
V: TRBV30
CDR3: CAWSRGLAGGTDTQYF

J: TRBJ2-7
size: .
V: TRBV2
CDR3: CASSEAPTPYEQYF

J: TRBJ2-7
size: few
V: TRBV12-3/TRBV12-4
CDR3: CASSPGHQSYEQYF

J: TRBJ2-3
size: many
V: TRBV7-2
CDR3: CASRPASTDTQYF

J: TRBJ2-6
size: .
V: TRBV7-3
CDR3: CATRKVGDQAGANVLTF

J: TRBJ2-2
size: .
V: TRBV7-2
CDR3: CASILRGTGELFF

J: TRBJ1-1
size: few
V: TRBV4-1
CDR3: CASSPNKGGTEAFF

J: TRBJ2-1
size: few
V: TRBV7-3
CDR3: CASSLAPVGTGGDEQFF

J: TRBJ2-3
size: many
V: TRBV7-9
CDR3: CASSLVAGADTQYF

J: TRBJ2-2
size: .
V: TRBV4-1
CDR3: CASSTPGQGATGELFF

J: TRBJ2-7
size: .
V: TRBV2
CDR3: CASSARSSYEQYF